This is a list of T cell receptor beta chains from one sample in a study of CD8+ T cells in alopecia areata. The protocol was immunoSEQ multiplex PCR, while the TCRdb copy is restricted to in-frame clones and leaves out a portion. Found here are about 260,000 clones, approximately 60% of them singletons; the top ten hold about 0.88%. The input for sequencing was CD4+ T cells sorted from blood, taken around week 53, from a patient treated with tofacitinib. The receptors stem from a human donor with alopecia areata. Each CDR3 is given without its conserved first and last residue. The order of the fields is J gene, V gene, CDR3 protein.

TRBJ1-6 | TRBV13 | ASSYLGQGENSPLH
TRBJ1-1 | TRBV7-9 | ASSLMGSGGTEAF
TRBJ2-5 | TRBV5-6 | ASSLSSETQY
TRBJ2-1 | TRBV30 | AWAKTRVNEQF
TRBJ2-1 | TRBV9 | ASSVEWVSSYNEQF
TRBJ1-5 | TRBV7-2 | ASSFTGSQPQH
TRBJ1-5 | TRBV9 | ASSDRGQQPQH
TRBJ1-2 | TRBV29-1 | SVGGPTYGYT
TRBJ2-5 | TRBV2 | ASKGTFQETQY
TRBJ1-5 | TRBV4-2 | ASSRQGLNQPQH
TRBJ2-3 | TRBV5-1 | ASSLTSGPGNTQY
TRBJ1-1 | TRBV29-1 | SVRVGLGTEAF
TRBJ1-1 | TRBV30 | AWSVGVNTEAF
TRBJ2-4 | TRBV7-9 | ASSLYQGLAKNIQY
TRBJ2-5 | TRBV5-1 | ASSLDRTQY
TRBJ2-7 | TRBV9 | ASSVAASPLEQY
TRBJ2-2 | TRBV29-1 | SAIQGPANTGELF
TRBJ2-3 | TRBV12-5 | ASGPLWTDTQY
TRBJ1-1 | TRBV7-2 | ASSGHQNTEAF
TRBJ1-2 | TRBV12-5 | ASGLNRKLNYGYT
TRBJ1-4 | TRBV7-2 | ASSPMGGKLF
TRBJ2-7 | TRBV18 | ASSLWTGRHEQY
TRBJ1-6 | TRBV2 | ASSRQGLSSPLH
TRBJ2-5 | TRBV29-1 | SSRRGSETQY
TRBJ1-5 | TRBV13 | ASSIQGSQPQH
TRBJ2-3 | TRBV4-3 | ASSQKGVDTQY
TRBJ2-1 | TRBV9 | ASSVEAGAHNEQF